This T cell receptor beta chain was obtained from a study of T cells expressing NK-cell markers. For the study at large: Beta-chain profiling covered CD3+CD56+NKG2C+, CD3+CD56+NKG2C- and CD3+CD56-NKG2C+ sorted subsets. Of eight sequenced donors, seven were HCMV-seropositive and one HCMV-seronegative.

As concerns this clonotype: Its specificity is not known.

Scientists made TCR beta cDNA using 5'RACE template switching with UMIs. TCRdb reworked the 5' RACE reads into one entry per CDR3 protein, no DNA. Its table records fewer than 1,500 distinct CDR3 sequences. CDR3 length equals 12 residues. Germline V gene lookup returns CDR1 DFQATT and CDR2 SNEGSKA (reference sequence). Study results and limitations: The CD3+CD56-NKG2C+ fraction of a handful of donors was also led by these clonotypes.

Sequencing was performed on blood T cells: a sorted CD56 or NKG2C T cell subset, CD4+ or CD8+ T cells, or bulk PBMC T cells (not recorded which). The source is a woman between 18 and 29 years old in good health. The chain has TRBV20-1 and TRBJ2-7. CDR3 sequence reads: CSAGLGIYEQYF.